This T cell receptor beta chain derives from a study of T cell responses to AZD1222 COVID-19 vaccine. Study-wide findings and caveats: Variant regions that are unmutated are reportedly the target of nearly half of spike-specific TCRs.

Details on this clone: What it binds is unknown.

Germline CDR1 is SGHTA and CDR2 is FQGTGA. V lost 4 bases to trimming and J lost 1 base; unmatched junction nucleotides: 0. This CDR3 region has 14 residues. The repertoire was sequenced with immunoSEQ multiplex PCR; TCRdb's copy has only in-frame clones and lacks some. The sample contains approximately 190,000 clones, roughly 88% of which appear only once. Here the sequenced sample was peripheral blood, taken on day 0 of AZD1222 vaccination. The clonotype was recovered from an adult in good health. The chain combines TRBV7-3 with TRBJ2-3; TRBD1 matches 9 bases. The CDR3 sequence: CASSWTGGTDTQYF. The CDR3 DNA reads TGTGCCAGCAGCTGGACAGGGGGCACAGATACGCAGTATTTT.